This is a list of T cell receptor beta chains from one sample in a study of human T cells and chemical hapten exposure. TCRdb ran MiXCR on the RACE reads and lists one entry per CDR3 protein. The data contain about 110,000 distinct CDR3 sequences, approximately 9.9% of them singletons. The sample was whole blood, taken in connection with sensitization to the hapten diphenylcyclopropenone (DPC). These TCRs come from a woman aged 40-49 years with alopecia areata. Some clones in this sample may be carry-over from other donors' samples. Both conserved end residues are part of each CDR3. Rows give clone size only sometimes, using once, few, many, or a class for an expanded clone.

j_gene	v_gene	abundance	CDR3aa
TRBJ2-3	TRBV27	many	CASSLRTSGGADTQYF
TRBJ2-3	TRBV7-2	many	CASSLVSAGGKRTDTQYF
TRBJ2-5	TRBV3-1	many	CASSLVSGRVQETQYF
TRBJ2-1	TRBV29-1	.	CRATTSGSGSYNEQFF
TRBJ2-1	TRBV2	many	CASTRGGKSYNEQFF
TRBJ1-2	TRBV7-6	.	CASSLDESRGYTF
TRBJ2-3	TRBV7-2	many	CASSRLRSTDTQYF
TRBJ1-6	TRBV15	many	CATSSLGQQNSPLHF
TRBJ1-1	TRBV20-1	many	CSARSGALIPREAFF
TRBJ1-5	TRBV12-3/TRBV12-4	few	CASRGGSQPQHF
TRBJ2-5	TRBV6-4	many	CASREMGLASETQYF
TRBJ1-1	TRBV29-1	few	CSARDRAMNTEAFF
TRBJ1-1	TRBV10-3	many	CAISELGRGTFF
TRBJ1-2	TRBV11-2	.	CASSLTVGAALYSYTF
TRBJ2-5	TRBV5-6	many	CASSLGRGETQYF
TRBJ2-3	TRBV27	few	CASIPGQLLSTDTQYF
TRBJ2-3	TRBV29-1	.	CSVEDDTQYF
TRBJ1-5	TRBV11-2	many	CASSPGGGRVSNQPQHF
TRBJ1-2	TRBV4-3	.	CASSQGARKANYGYTF
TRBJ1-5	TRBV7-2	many	CASSLGAGQPQHF
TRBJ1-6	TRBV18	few	CASSFRQLSSYNSPLHF
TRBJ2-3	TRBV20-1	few	CSASTTTDTQYF
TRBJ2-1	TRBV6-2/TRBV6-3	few	CASTLQGVAGGRVEQFF
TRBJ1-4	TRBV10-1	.	CASSERGREKLFF
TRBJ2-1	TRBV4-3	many	CASSQDRVSYNEQFF
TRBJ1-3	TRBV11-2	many	CASSLLGTAGNTIYF
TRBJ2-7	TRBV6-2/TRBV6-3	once	CASSLPGHGVFEQYF
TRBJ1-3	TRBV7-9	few	CASSLSFGAENTIYF
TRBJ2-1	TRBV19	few	CASRAHQGAGIYNEQFF